This section outlines one TCR beta chain sequence together with its context. Looked up from germline, CDR1 is KGHSY and CDR2 is FQNENV. The CDR3 is 14 amino acids. The V gene lost 0 bases and the J gene lost 1 base, with 4 bases spanning the gap. Profiled with immunoSEQ multiplex PCR; TCRdb holds only in-frame clones, not every one. This table holds over 100,000 clones, roughly 92% found once. The data were obtained in a study of control samples from healthy donors and cancer patients. The sequencing sample was made of blood. This clonotype originated in a man between 18 and 29 years old in good health. This chain links TRBV16 with TRBJ1-5; D uncertain. CDR3 region: CASSQSNSNQPQHF. The CDR3 bases are TGTGCCAGCAGCCAATCGAACAGCAATCAGCCCCAGCATTTT.